This T cell receptor (beta chain) was found in a study of T cell responses to AZD1222 COVID-19 vaccine. General study findings and limits: Spike-specific TCR breadth and depth were elevated following two AZD1222 doses. Researchers took repertoire samples only after the peak T cell response had come. Possibly, clonal diversity was underestimated; donors were largely white British and included more females.

On this clone: Antigen: not known.

V dropped 4 bases and J dropped 4 bases, with 13 bases sitting between them. Per the germline V gene, CDR1 is GTSNPN and CDR2 is SVGIG (reference sequence). The CDR3 has 13 amino acids. Some clones are missing from TCRdb's copy, which holds only in-frame ones; the method was immunoSEQ multiplex PCR. The table has under 85,000 clones, nearly 90% seen once. This sequence originates from an adult in good health. Specimen: peripheral blood, collected on day 0 of MenACWY control vaccination. The chain uses TRBV30 and TRBJ1-2; D is possibly TRBD1 (5 bases). CDR3 bases: TGTGCCTGGACAGGGTTTCTTGGCTATGGCTACACCTTC. This codes for CAWTGFLGYGYTF.